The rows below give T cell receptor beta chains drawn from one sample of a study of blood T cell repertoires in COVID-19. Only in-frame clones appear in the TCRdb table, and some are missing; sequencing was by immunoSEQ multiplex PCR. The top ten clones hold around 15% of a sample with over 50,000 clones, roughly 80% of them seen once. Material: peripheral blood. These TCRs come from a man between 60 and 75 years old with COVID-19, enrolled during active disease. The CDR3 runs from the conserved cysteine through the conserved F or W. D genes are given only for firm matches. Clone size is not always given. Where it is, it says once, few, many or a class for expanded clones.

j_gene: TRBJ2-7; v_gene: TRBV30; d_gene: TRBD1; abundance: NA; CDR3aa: CAWGEGGALYEQYF; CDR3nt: TGTGCCTGGGGCGAAGGGGGCGCGTTGTACGAGCAGTACTTC
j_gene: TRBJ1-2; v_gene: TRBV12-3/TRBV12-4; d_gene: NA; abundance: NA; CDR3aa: CASSLNMYGYTF; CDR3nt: TGTGCCAGCAGTTTAAACATGTATGGCTACACCTTC
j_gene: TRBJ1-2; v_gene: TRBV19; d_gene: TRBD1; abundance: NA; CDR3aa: CASRHGTGSHGYTF; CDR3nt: TGTGCCAGTAGGCACGGGACAGGGTCTCATGGCTACACCTTC
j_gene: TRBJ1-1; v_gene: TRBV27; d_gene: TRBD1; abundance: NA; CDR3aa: CASKRDRGGNTEAFF; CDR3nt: TGTGCCAGCAAGAGGGACAGGGGGGGAAACACTGAAGCTTTCTTT
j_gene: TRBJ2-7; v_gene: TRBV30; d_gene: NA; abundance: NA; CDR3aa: CAWSVLGGVGAYEQYF; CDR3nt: TGTGCCTGGAGTGTACTAGGAGGGGTCGGTGCCTACGAGCAGTACTTC
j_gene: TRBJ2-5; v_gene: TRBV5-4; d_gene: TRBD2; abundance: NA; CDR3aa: CASSLAPTSGGEETQYF; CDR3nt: TGTGCCAGCAGCTTGGCCCCCACTAGCGGGGGGGAAGAGACCCAGTACTTC
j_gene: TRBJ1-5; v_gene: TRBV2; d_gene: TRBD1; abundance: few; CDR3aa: CASSRRGGVGNQPQHF; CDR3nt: TGTGCCAGCAGTAGGCGAGGGGGCGTAGGCAATCAGCCCCAGCATTTT
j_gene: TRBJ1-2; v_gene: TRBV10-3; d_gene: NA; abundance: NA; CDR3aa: CAISEASYGYTF; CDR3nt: TGTGCCATCAGTGAGGCGTCCTATGGCTACACCTTC
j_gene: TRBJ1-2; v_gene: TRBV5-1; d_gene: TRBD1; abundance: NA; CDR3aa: CASSGPTGGQGYGYTF; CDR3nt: TGCGCCAGCAGCGGGCCGACAGGGGGCCAGGGCTATGGCTACACCTTC
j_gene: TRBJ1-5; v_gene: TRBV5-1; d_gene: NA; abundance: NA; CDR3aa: CASSKGEGSNQPQHF; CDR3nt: TGCGCCAGCAGCAAGGGGGAGGGAAGCAATCAGCCCCAGCATTTT
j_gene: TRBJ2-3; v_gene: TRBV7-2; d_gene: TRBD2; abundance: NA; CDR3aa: CASSLLAGASTDTQYF; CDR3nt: TGTGCCAGCAGCCTATTAGCGGGGGCTAGCACAGATACGCAGTATTTT
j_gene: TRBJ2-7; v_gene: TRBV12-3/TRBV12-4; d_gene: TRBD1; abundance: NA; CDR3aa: CASSTTGGRRDF; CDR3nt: TGTGCCAGCAGTACTACAGGGGGACGGAGGGACTTC
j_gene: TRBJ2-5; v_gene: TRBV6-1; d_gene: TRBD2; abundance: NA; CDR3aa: CASSGTSGGAGETQYF; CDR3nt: TGTGCCAGCAGTGGTACTAGCGGGGGGGCCGGAGAGACCCAGTACTTC
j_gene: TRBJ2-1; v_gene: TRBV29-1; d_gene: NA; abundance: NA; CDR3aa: CSVEGDNNEQFF; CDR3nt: TGCAGCGTTGAGGGCGATAACAATGAGCAGTTCTTC
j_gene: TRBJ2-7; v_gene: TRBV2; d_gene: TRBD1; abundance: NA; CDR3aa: CASSAGQGTYEQYF; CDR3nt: TGTGCCAGCAGTGCGGGACAGGGGACCTACGAGCAGTACTTC
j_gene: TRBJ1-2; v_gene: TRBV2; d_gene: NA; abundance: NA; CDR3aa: CAGRAEHYGYTF; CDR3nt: TGTGCCGGGAGGGCCGAACACTATGGCTACACCTTC
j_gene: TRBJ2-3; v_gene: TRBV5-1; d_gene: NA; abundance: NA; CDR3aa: CASSPETLNTQYF; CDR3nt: TGCGCCAGCAGCCCCGAGACTTTAAATACGCAGTATTTT
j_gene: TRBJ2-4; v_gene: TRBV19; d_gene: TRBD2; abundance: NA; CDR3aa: CASSSDGAGGKNIQYF; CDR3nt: TGTGCCAGTAGTAGCGACGGGGCGGGGGGAAAAAACATTCAGTACTTC
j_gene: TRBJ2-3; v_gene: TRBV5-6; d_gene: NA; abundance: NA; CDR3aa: CASSPRTFYTDTQYF; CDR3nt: TGTGCCAGCAGCCCCCGGACTTTCTACACAGATACGCAGTATTTT
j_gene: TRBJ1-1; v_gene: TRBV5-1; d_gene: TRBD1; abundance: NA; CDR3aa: CASSFLPTGGMNTEAFF; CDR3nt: TGCGCCAGCAGCTTTTTACCTACAGGGGGGATGAACACTGAAGCTTTCTTT
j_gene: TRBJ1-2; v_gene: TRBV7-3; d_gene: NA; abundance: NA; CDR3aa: CASSLDPGYGYTF; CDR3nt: TGTGCCAGCAGCTTAGATCCAGGCTATGGCTACACCTTC
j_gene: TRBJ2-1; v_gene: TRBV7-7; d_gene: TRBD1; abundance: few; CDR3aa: CASSSSDRGQQFF; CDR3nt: TGTGCCAGCAGCTCCTCTGACAGGGGTCAGCAGTTCTTC
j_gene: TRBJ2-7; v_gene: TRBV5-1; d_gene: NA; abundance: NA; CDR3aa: CASSMATPYEQYF; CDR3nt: TGCGCCAGCAGCATGGCCACACCCTACGAGCAGTACTTC
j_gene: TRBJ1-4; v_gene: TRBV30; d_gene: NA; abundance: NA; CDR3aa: CAWSSRQINEKLFF; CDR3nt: TGTGCCTGGAGTTCGAGACAAATTAATGAAAAACTGTTTTTT
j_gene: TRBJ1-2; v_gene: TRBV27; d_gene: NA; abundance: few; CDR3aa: CASINRQGTYGYTF; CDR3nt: TGTGCCAGCATCAATAGGCAGGGAACATATGGCTACACCTTC
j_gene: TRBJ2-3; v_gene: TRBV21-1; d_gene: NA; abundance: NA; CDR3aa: CASSRGLAANADTQYF; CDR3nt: TGTGCCAGCAGCAGGGGACTAGCGGCCAATGCAGATACGCAGTATTTT
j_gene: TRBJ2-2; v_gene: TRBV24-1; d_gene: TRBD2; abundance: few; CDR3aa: CATSWSGTNTGELFF; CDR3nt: TGTGCCACCAGTTGGAGCGGGACGAACACCGGGGAGCTGTTTTTT
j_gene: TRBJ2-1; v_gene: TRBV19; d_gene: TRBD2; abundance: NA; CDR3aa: CASSIQAGGSQFF; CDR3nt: TGTGCCAGTAGTATACAAGCGGGAGGGTCACAGTTCTTC
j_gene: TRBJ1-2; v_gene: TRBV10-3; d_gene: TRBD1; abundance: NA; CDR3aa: CAITSGTGARDYTF; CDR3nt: TGTGCCATCACCTCCGGGACAGGGGCCCGCGACTACACCTTC
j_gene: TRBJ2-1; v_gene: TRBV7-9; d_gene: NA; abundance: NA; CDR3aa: CASSPNRGASLNEQFF; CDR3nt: TGTGCCAGCAGCCCAAACCGGGGGGCTTCTCTCAATGAGCAGTTCTTC
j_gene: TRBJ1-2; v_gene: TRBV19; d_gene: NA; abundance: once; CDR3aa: CASAVGGANYGYTF; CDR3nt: TGTGCCAGCGCGGTCGGAGGGGCTAACTATGGCTACACCTTC